In this sample, the clone carrying this TCR beta chain turned up many times. The antigen is unknown. This entry comes from a study of T-cell reconstitution after alpha-beta-depleted transplantation in children. Study-level results: The authors attributed T-cell counts and diversity one year after transplant mostly to newly produced T cells. Two months or so post-transplant, alpha-beta T cells reportedly derived from several hundred expanded graft clones.

Unique molecular identifiers were built into the TCRbeta library. One entry per CDR3 protein results from TCRdb running MiXCR on the PCR reads. This sample has 25,000 to 35,000 distinct CDR3 sequences, with over 6.5% found just once. This sequence originates from a child less than two years old who had a stem cell transplant for acute myeloid leukemia, so the T cells may come from the graft donor. This sample comprised peripheral blood, obtained 60 days after TCRalphabeta/CD19-depleted stem cell transplant.

CDR3 sequence reads: CASSGFLGGDTQYF. As DNA, the CDR3 is TGTGCCAGCAGCGGGTTTCTGGGGGGAGATACGCAGTATTTT. V usage is TRBV7-2 and J usage is TRBJ2-3; D perhaps matches TRBD2 (6 bases). V gave up 5 bases and J gave up 5 bases, with 14 bases separating them. This CDR3 comprises 14 residues. Germline V CDR1 and CDR2: SGHTA, FQGNSA.